What follows are 12 T cell receptor beta chains derived from one specimen sequenced in a study of blood T cell repertoires in COVID-19. Sequencing used immunoSEQ multiplex PCR; TCRdb keeps in-frame clones, though not all of them. The sample includes around 260,000 clones, around 90% of them seen just once. Sequenced sample: peripheral blood. All receptors derive from a human donor in a cohort sampled during active COVID-19.

This clone has just one count. The chain employs TRBV7-6 and TRBJ2-7; unclear D gene. Germline CDR1 is SGHVS and CDR2 is FNYEAQ. The CDR3 runs to 12 residues. V dropped 4 bases and J dropped 5 bases, with 9 bases sitting between them. The CDR3 reads CASSSSLNEQYF. CDR3 nucleotides: TGTGCCAGCAGCTCCTCCTTAAACGAGCAGTACTTC.

The rearrangement links TRBV9 to TRBJ1-2; D is possibly TRBD1 (6 bases). The V gene's germline CDR1 is SGDLS and CDR2 YYNGEE. The germline V and J ends were trimmed by 4 bases and 6 bases, with 16 bases remaining between them. The CDR3 contains 14 residues. The CDR3 coding sequence is TGTGCCAGCAGCTTAAATACGGACAGCCATGGCTACACCTTC. Amino acid sequence: CASSLNTDSHGYTF.

The chain combines TRBV7-9 with TRBJ2-3; possible D gene TRBD1, 5 bases. Trimming pared 2 bases from V and 1 base from J, leaving 10 bases between. Germline CDR1 and CDR2: SEHNR and FQNEAQ (reference sequence). CDR3 size: 15 residues. The DNA for the CDR3 is TGTGCCAGCAGCTTACCGAGACAGCGCACAGATACGCAGTATTTT. Translating gives CASSLPRQRTDTQYF.

The rearrangement uses TRBV5-1 and TRBJ1-4; maybe TRBD1 (5 bases). This CDR3 region has 14 residues. Germline values: CDR1 SGHRS, CDR2 YFSETQ. Trimming removed 2 bases at V and 3 bases at J, with 8 bases between. CDR3 sequence (DNA): TGCGCCAGCAGCTTCGACAGAGCTAATGAAAAACTGTTTTTT. Amino acids: CASSFDRANEKLFF.

This clone was detected only once. J is TRBJ1-3 and V is TRBV19; TRBD1 might be the D (5 bases). The germline CDR1 and CDR2 sequences are LNHDA and SQIVND (reference sequence). The CDR3 sequence is 14 residues long. Trimming left V 6 bases short and J 1 base short, with 10 bases between. CDR3 nucleotides: TGTGCCAGTAGGATTCAGGGTTCTGGAAACACCATATATTTT. Its translation is CASRIQGSGNTIYF.

The chain joins TRBV19 to TRBJ2-7, with TRBD2 matching 14 bases. Per the germline V gene, CDR1 is LNHDA and CDR2 is SQIVND (reference sequence). Trimming at V came to 3 bases and at J to 3 bases, leaving 4 bases not matched to a gene. The CDR3 is 16 amino acids. The CDR3 loop is CASSIGGLAGVYEQYF. CDR3 bases: TGTGCCAGTAGTATTGGGGGACTAGCGGGGGTCTACGAGCAGTACTTC.

To note about this clone: Germline and junction disagree at one end, which may indicate a read error. The chain is built from TRBV13 and TRBJ2-1; D is possibly TRBD2 (6 bases). This CDR3 has 17 residues. CDR1 is PRHDT and CDR2 is FYEKMQ in the germline V gene (reference sequence). Here the CDR3 DNA reads TGTGCCAGCAGTTTAGCGGCGAGGGCTAGAACCTACAATGAGCAGTTCTTC. It encodes CASSLAARARTYNEQFF.

The chain couples TRBV27 to TRBJ1-1; D is uncertain. CDR1 MNHEY and CDR2 SMNVEV come from the germline V gene (reference sequence). The V and J ends lost 2 bases and 4 bases respectively, with 17 bases between them. The CDR3 runs to 16 residues. This CDR3 reads CASSLSVGSAGTEAFF. The CDR3, as DNA: TGTGCCAGCAGTTTAAGTGTAGGAAGCGCCGGCACTGAAGCTTTCTTT.

The gene calls are TRBV24-1 and TRBJ2-1; a weak D match, TRBD2 (5 bases). The CDR3 is 15 residues long. The V gene's germline CDR1 is KGHDR and CDR2 SFDVKD. V lost 3 bases, J lost 6 bases, and 14 bases lay in between. The CDR3 loop is CATSDNRESPNEQFF. CDR3 coding DNA: TGTGCCACCAGTGATAACCGGGAATCACCCAATGAGCAGTTCTTC.

This chain joins TRBV6-5 and TRBJ2-5, with 10 bases aligning to TRBD1. V trimming: 7 bases; J trimming: 5 bases; junction bases outside the gene matches: 7. The CDR3 loop spans 14 amino acids. The germline CDR1 and CDR2 sequences are MNHEY and SVGAGI. The DNA of the CDR3 is TGTGCCAGCATCCCCCGACAGGGGGCTGAGACCCAGTACTTC. Amino acids: CASIPRQGAETQYF.

This sequence joins TRBV15 and TRBJ2-7; possible D gene TRBD2, 5 bases. The length of the CDR3 is 14 residues. Germline V gene data show CDR1 as LNHNV and CDR2 as YYDKDF (reference sequence). V shed 3 bases and J shed 5 bases, with 14 bases lying between them. The CDR3 sequence is CATSREERANEQYF. CDR3 DNA: TGTGCCACCAGCAGGGAGGAACGCGCCAACGAGCAGTACTTC.

The chain combines TRBV5-4 with TRBJ2-5; 7 bases match TRBD1. The germline gives CDR1 SGHNT, CDR2 YYREEE (reference sequence). This CDR3 has 14 amino acids. Trimming removed 6 bases from V and 2 bases from J; junction bases left unmatched: 7. CDR3 sequence reads: CASTRTGLQETQYF. CDR3 coding DNA: TGTGCCAGCACCCGGACAGGTCTACAAGAGACCCAGTACTTC.